The clone carrying this TCR beta chain was counted only a few times. These data are taken from a study of patients and donors after allogeneic stem cell transplantation. TCRdb re-called the RT-PCR reads through MiXCR, storing one row per CDR3 protein. The table includes hundreds of thousands of distinct CDR3 sequences, approximately 16% detected once. This receptor was identified in a human donor who was either an allogeneic HSCT recipient or a stem cell or donor lymphocyte infusion donor (not recorded which). It is not recorded whose cells these are; they may come from a transplant donor. Sequencing was carried out using blood, either unsorted or a sorted T cell fraction (not recorded which).

The CDR3 sequence: CSVGGGQGGEQYF. Here the CDR3 DNA reads TGCAGCGTTGGGGGCGGACAGGGGGGCGAGCAGTACTTC. The chain recombines TRBV29-1 with TRBJ2-7, with 10 nucleotides matching TRBD1. Germline CDR1 SQVTM, CDR2 ANQGSEA. Germline trimming cut 4 bases from V and 6 bases from J; bases unmatched to any gene: 6. There are 13 residues in the CDR3.